This T cell receptor beta chain was captured by sequencing in a study of blood T cell repertoires in COVID-19 (dated by TCRdb to 2019 to 2021). Regarding the study in general: Recovered participants in ImmuneRACE Cohort 3 were defined as having two consecutive negative NP/OP PCR tests, clearance from a healthcare professional, or resolution of symptoms. Where available, HLA class I and class II types were obtained from metadata supplied by the sample provider rather than from assay-based typing. Samples were obtained from the ongoing ImmuneRACE study (first 160 participants) and from 1,254 subjects provided by 6 global collaborators. The repertoires were made available in a free public database intended to serve as a resource for research on the immune response to SARS-CoV-2. The sample metadata nearly always contained a de-identified subject ID, COVID-19 status, age in years and sex. The prospective study material was composed of cDNA or gDNA derived from T cells, B-cell-depleted T cells, or PBMCs. Deeply sampled blood TCRbeta repertoires from subjects exposed to, actively infected with, or recovered from COVID-19 were included in the dataset. Samples from collaborators originated in the United States, Italy and Spain and spanned both the acute and convalescent phases of COVID-19.

Participants in the prospective study were aged roughly 18 to 100 years, lived in under 30 United States geographic areas, and enrolled through a virtual design. Cohort assignment in the prospective study relied on participant-reported clinical history from a screening survey and a study questionnaire. Each participant in the prospective study had whole blood, serum and a nasopharyngeal or oropharyngeal swab collected by mobile phlebotomists. Prospective study participants could optionally give additional blood draws and questionnaires over an approximately two-month period. Blood samples from the prospective study were shipped frozen or at room temperature prior to DNA extraction. The immunoSEQ Assay, a bias-controlled multiplex PCR, was used to amplify TCRbeta CDR3 regions from genomic DNA. The study's processing was this. The number of nucleated cells in each sample was estimated from the amplification of reference gene primers within the assay. To quantify the absolute abundance of each unique TCRbeta CDR3 rearrangement, sequence reads were collapsed and filtered. For each sample, productive Simpson clonality was calculated by taking the square root of Simpson's diversity index across productive rearrangements. Held by TCRdb, this immuneACCESS table contains in-frame sequences only and omits some clones. Under half of the omission traces to an unresolved V gene where checked; the cause of the rest is unknown. For V, J and clone size, that table is used; D and trimming come from the DNA. The sample data list approximately 190,000 clones, and approximately 86% of these were observed just once. The ten largest clones capture around 23% of the sample.

The full study reports these points: How much clinical and demographic metadata was included differed by source and by participant, and the metadata was provided uncurated.

This clone appeared once. This clone's antigen is unknown. No much larger clonotype is one base removed from it; base qualities were not supplied. Measured from the cysteine to the phenylalanine, the CDR3 is 17 residues long. Only the CDR3 portion is preserved as DNA: 51 bases, with reading frame beginning at the first base. V loses 0 bases at its end and J loses 3 bases; junction bases beyond the gene matches: 8. Sequencing input: PBMCs or T cells enriched from blood (not recorded which). This sequence was found in a woman aged 40 to 50 in a cohort exposed to, infected with or recovered from COVID-19 (not recorded which). The chain joins TRBV23-1 to TRBJ1-5; TRBD1 lines up with 7 middle nucleotides. TRBV23-1 has ORF status, its function being uncertain. The DNA reads as follows: TGCGCCAGCAGTCAATCAGGGATACAGGGGAACAATCAGCCCCAGCATTTT. Translated, this gives CASSQSGIQGNNQPQHF.